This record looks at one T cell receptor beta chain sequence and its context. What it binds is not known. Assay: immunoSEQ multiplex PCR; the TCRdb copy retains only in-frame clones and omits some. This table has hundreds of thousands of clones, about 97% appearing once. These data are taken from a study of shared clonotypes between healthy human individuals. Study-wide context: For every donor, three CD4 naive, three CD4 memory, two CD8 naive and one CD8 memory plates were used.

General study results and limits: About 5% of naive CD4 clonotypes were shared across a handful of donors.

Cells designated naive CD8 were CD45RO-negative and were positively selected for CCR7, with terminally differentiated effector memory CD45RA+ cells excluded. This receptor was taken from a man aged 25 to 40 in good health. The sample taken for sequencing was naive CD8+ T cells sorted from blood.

The DNA of the CDR3 is TGTGCCAGTAGTTTTGCAGACTATGGCTACACCTTC. Translation: CASSFADYGYTF. The chain links TRBV19 to TRBJ1-2, with no clear D. The CDR3 extends over 12 amino acids. CDR1 and CDR2 from the germline V gene are LNHDA and SQIVND (reference sequence). The V and J ends lost 5 bases and 3 bases respectively, with 7 bases between them.